This T cell receptor (beta chain) was observed in a study of long-term antiretroviral therapy in people with HIV. It was version v3.0 of the immunoSEQ assay that was run at survey level. Some clones are missing from TCRdb's copy, which holds only in-frame ones; the method was immunoSEQ multiplex PCR. The table lists 20,000 to 25,000 clones, roughly 82% of them singletons. Germline V gene data show CDR1 as SGDLS and CDR2 as YYNGEE. The CDR3 is 17 amino acids. J was trimmed by 4 bases and V by 4 bases; bases with no gene match: 8. Findings and limits, study-wide: Those clones which expanded before ART made up the dominant part of the repertoire at all time points.

As for this clone: As yet, its antigen is unknown.

Post-ART PBMC samples numbered at least two per donor, and pre-ART ones at least one. The V gene is TRBV9, the J gene TRBJ2-1; 13 bases are a match to TRBD2. This sequence was found in a man aged 45-65 years with HIV. Source: unsorted PBMCs, taken 0.3 years after starting antiretroviral therapy. DNA for the CDR3: TGTGCCAGCAGCCTCAGACTAGCGGGGGGAAAATACAATGAGCAGTTCTTC. This sequence encodes CASSLRLAGGKYNEQFF.